This T cell receptor beta chain was sequenced for a study of T-cell reconstitution after alpha-beta-depleted transplantation in children. Study-wide findings and caveats: Day-60 TCRbeta diversity that was high in some patients was derived from surviving recipient T cells and thymic progenitors. The main origin of T-cell counts and diversity one year after transplant was newly produced T cells. Approximately two months post-transplant, alpha-beta T cells reportedly originated from several hundred expanded graft clones.

Per the germline V gene, CDR1 is SEHNR and CDR2 is FQNEAQ (reference sequence). Trimming took off 5 bases at V and 0 bases at J, with 16 bases between the two ends. CDR3 length: 16 amino acids. Preparation of the TCRbeta library involved a method that used unique molecular identifiers. TCRdb reanalysed the PCR reads using MiXCR and keeps one entry per CDR3 protein. Of approximately 980,000 distinct CDR3 sequences listed, less than 30% were seen once; the top ten hold over 25%. This clonotype was observed a few times. Antigen: not known. The sample consisted of PBMCs, mostly from graft donor cells, taken 360 days after TCRalphabeta/CD19-depleted stem cell transplant. The TCR comes from a boy under two years old who had a stem cell transplant for SCID, so the T cells may come from the graft donor. J is TRBJ1-1 and V is TRBV7-9; a possible D gene is TRBD1 (6 bases). The CDR3 nucleotides read TGTGCCAGCAGCCGACGTCAGGGGATCATGAACACTGAAGCTTTCTTT. It encodes CASSRRQGIMNTEAFF.